This T cell receptor (beta chain) was captured by sequencing in a study of OX40 agonist ivuxolimab in advanced cancers. Using immunoSEQ multiplex PCR, the repertoire was profiled, and TCRdb retains in-frame clones only, with some absent. The sample shows fewer than 85,000 clones, 65% to 85% of them seen only once. The sample in question was CD4+ or CD8+ T cells sorted from blood, obtained in a trial of the OX40 agonist ivuxolimab. This clonotype originated in an adult with an advanced solid tumor such as melanoma, head and neck, liver or kidney cancer.

The DNA of the CDR3 is TGTGCCAGCAGCTCAAAGGGCGAGAGGGGAAACACCATATATTTT. Its protein is CASSSKGERGNTIYF. The gene calls are TRBV9 and TRBJ1-3; D remains unclear. V was cut by 4 bases and J by 4 bases, with 15 bases left in between. Germline V gives CDR1 SGDLS, CDR2 YYNGEE. The CDR3 is made up of 15 amino acids. Looking up the rest from reference TRBV9 and TRBJ1-3 gives the full variable domain: DSGVTQTPKHLITATGQRVTLRCSPRSGDLSVYWYQQSLDQGLQFLIQYYNGEERAKGNILERFSAQQFPDLHSELNLSSLELGDSALYFCASSSKGERGNTIYFGEGSWLTVV.